The T cell receptor (beta chain) described here comes from a study of shared clonotypes between healthy human individuals. Trimming took 7 bases from V and 1 from J, leaving 16 bases between them. This CDR3 is 15 amino acids long. Germline CDR1 reads MGHDK; CDR2 reads SYGVNS. Broader study findings: Generally, naive subsets (rather than memory subsets) showed larger estimated richness.

Original methodology: Quality scores were absent from the junction-only immunoSEQ sequences, so filtering differed. Profiled with immunoSEQ multiplex PCR; TCRdb holds only in-frame clones, not every one. That table is the source of V, J and clone size, and D and trimming were worked out from the DNA. This sample yields 2 million to 3 million clones, of which approximately 94% are seen a single time; approximately 0.36% belongs to the top ten. As for this clone: Its antigen is unidentified.

Division of CD4+ cells produced a CD45RA+ naive subset and a CD45RA-negative memory subset. The receptor was isolated from a man aged 18 to 30 in good health. Some clones in this sample may be carry-over from other donors' samples. The sequencing input was naive CD4+ T cells from PBMCs. Indicated subset: CD45RA+ positively selected. The chain is built from TRBV25-1 and TRBJ2-5, with D possibly TRBD2 on 6 matching bases. CDR3 residues: CASTPQGSGQETQYF. The CDR3 DNA sequence: TGTGCCAGCACCCCCCAAGGTAGCGGCCAAGAGACCCAGTACTTC.